A single sample is the source of the 24 T cell receptor beta chains below, sequenced in a study of blood T cell repertoires in COVID-19. This table comes from immunoSEQ multiplex PCR, and its TCRdb copy is limited to in-frame clones, with some not included. Seen here are about 90,000 clones, 86% observed once, and the top ten hold 1.2%. The sequenced sample consisted of peripheral blood. These receptor sequences come from a man older than 75 with active or convalescent COVID-19.

CDR3 DNA: TGTGCCAGCAGAAGAGCGGGAGATGTAGATACGCAGTATTTT. It encodes CASRRAGDVDTQYF. The chain couples TRBV27 to TRBJ2-3, with 8 bases fitting TRBD2. Unmatched junction bases numbered 7, after V lost 6 bases and J lost 5 bases. The CDR3 has 14 amino acids. Germline CDR1 MNHEY, CDR2 SMNVEV (reference sequence).

The chain recombines TRBV29-1 with TRBJ2-1; 11 bases match TRBD2. V shed 3 bases and J 4 bases; nucleotides not matched to a gene: 8. The CDR3 is 16 amino acids. Per germline, CDR1 SQVTM and CDR2 ANQGSEA. In nucleotides, the CDR3 is TGCAGCGTTGACTTTCTAGCGGGGGGTCGGTACAATGAGCAGTTCTTC. It is translated as CSVDFLAGGRYNEQFF.

The chain couples TRBV4-2 to TRBJ2-5, with 9 bases lining up with TRBD2. Trimming took 1 base from V and 1 from J; bases not matched to a gene: 1. The length of the CDR3 is 15 residues. Germline CDR1 and CDR2: LGHNA and YNFKEQ. The CDR3 nucleotides are TGTGCCAGCAGCCAAGGACTAGCGGTCCAAGAGACCCAGTACTTC. Translation gives CASSQGLAVQETQYF.

The chain is built from TRBV6-6 and TRBJ2-5; D gene uncertain. The CDR3 has 11 residues. The V end was cut by 10 bases, the J end by 5 bases, with 11 bases between. Germline V gives CDR1 MNHNY, CDR2 SVGAGI (reference sequence). CDR3 amino acids: CATSVQETQYF. For the CDR3, the DNA is TGTGCCACCAGCGTGCAGGAGACCCAGTACTTC.

On this clone: The junction departs from the called germline gene at one end, perhaps through a read error. V usage is TRBV7-7 and J usage is TRBJ2-5, with TRBD2 matching over 8 bases. In germline, CDR1 is SSHAT, CDR2 FNYEAQ (reference sequence). The CDR3 has 13 residues. The CDR3 reads CASSLAGRETQYF. CDR3 nucleotides: TGTGCTAGCAGCTTAGCGGGGCGAGAGACCCAGTACTTC.

For the CDR3, the DNA is TGTGCCAGCAGTCCGCTACAGGGCGGCTACGAGCAGTACTTC. This encodes CASSPLQGGYEQYF. The V gene is TRBV27, the J gene TRBJ2-7; D may be TRBD1 (6 bases). The CDR3 totals 14 residues. The germline V gene encodes CDR1 MNHEY and CDR2 SMNVEV (reference sequence). The germline V and J ends were trimmed by 5 bases and 3 bases, with 14 bases remaining between them.

This sequence joins TRBV14 and TRBJ2-7; 10 nucleotides align to TRBD2. The V gene end was trimmed by 2 bases and the J gene end by 6 bases; junction bases not matched to a gene: 13. CDR3 length: 17 residues. CDR1 is SGHDN and CDR2 is FVKESK in the germline V gene. The DNA for the CDR3 is TGTGCCAGCAGCCAAAGTAAGCTAGCGGGAGTTTCGGGCGAGCAGTACTTC. Encoded protein: CASSQSKLAGVSGEQYF.

This sequence joins TRBV5-4 and TRBJ2-5; 7 bases align to TRBD1. Germline V lookup: CDR1 SGHNT, CDR2 YYREEE (reference sequence). The CDR3 consists of 14 residues. Trimming took 3 bases from V and 2 from J; bases not matched to a gene: 4. This chain's CDR3 is CASSSPGQQETQYF. The CDR3 DNA is TGTGCCAGCAGCTCACCGGGACAGCAAGAGACCCAGTACTTC.

This CDR3 is CASSFLGTGDSPLHF. The CDR3 region has the DNA TGTGCCAGCAGTTTCTTGGGGACAGGGGATTCACCCCTCCACTTT. The V gene is TRBV27, the J gene TRBJ1-6, with 10 bases matching TRBD1. The CDR3 is made up of 15 amino acids. Germline lookup yields CDR1 MNHEY and CDR2 SMNVEV (reference sequence). The trim removed 3 bases at V and 8 bases at J, leaving 4 bases unmatched.

CDR3 region: CASSEQAGFNTGELFF. Here the CDR3 DNA reads TGTGCCAGCAGTGAACAAGCGGGATTCAACACCGGGGAGCTGTTTTTT. The rearrangement links TRBV6-1 to TRBJ2-2; 7 nucleotides match TRBD2. Germline V CDR1 and CDR2: MNHNS, SASEGT. V shed 2 bases and J 2 bases; nucleotides not matched to a gene: 5. This CDR3 is 16 amino acids long.

The chain is built from TRBV24-1 and TRBJ1-4; the match to TRBD1 covers 8 bases. J was trimmed by 5 bases and V by 5 bases; bases with no gene match: 18. Germline loops: CDR1 KGHDR, CDR2 SFDVKD. The CDR3 is 19 amino acids. In DNA form, the CDR3 reads TGTGCCACCAGTGGTCGGGACAGGCCCTATACGCGAATCAATGAAAAACTGTTTTTT. Its translation: CATSGRDRPYTRINEKLFF.

This rearrangement joins TRBV19 to TRBJ2-7; D may be TRBD2 (6 bases). This CDR3 has 14 residues. V lost 6 bases to trimming and J lost 3 bases, with 15 bases between them. CDR1 is LNHDA, CDR2 SQIVND, per germline (reference sequence). Written as DNA, the CDR3 is TGTGCCAGTAGGGGGATGGAGGGTAGCTACGAGCAGTACTTC. Its translation: CASRGMEGSYEQYF. The full variable domain, completed using reference TRBV19 and TRBJ2-7, is DGGITQSPKYLFRKEGQNVTLSCEQNLNHDAMYWYRQDPGQGLRLIYYSQIVNDFQKGDIAEGYSVSREKKESFPLTVTSAQKNPTAFYLCASRGMEGSYEQYFGPGTRLTVT.

The chain links TRBV27 to TRBJ1-5; possible D gene TRBD1, 5 bases. The CDR3 sequence is 14 residues long. Germline CDR1 and CDR2: MNHEY and SMNVEV (reference sequence). Trimming stripped 9 bases from V and 4 bases from J, with 16 bases between. The CDR3 sequence is CASGKESGNQPQHF. The CDR3 DNA reads as TGTGCCAGTGGCAAAGAATCAGGGAATCAGCCCCAGCATTTT.

This clone was counted once. The rearrangement joins TRBV7-9 to TRBJ2-5; possibly TRBD1 for D (5 bases). The V gene lost 1 base and the J gene lost 5 bases, with 20 bases spanning the gap. CDR3 size: 17 residues. Germline CDR1 reads SEHNR; CDR2 reads FQNEAQ (reference sequence). This CDR3 is CASSLGRAGWGGETQYF. CDR3 DNA: TGTGCCAGCAGCTTAGGTCGTGCAGGGTGGGGTGGTGAGACCCAGTACTTC.

The chain uses TRBV29-1 and TRBJ1-2, with 8 bases identical to TRBD1. Germline CDR1 and CDR2: SQVTM and ANQGSEA. This CDR3 region has 14 residues. Germline trimming cut 3 bases from V and 4 bases from J; bases unmatched to any gene: 7. CDR3: CSVEKIRGPYGYTF. CDR3 nucleotide sequence: TGCAGCGTTGAGAAAATCAGGGGGCCCTATGGCTACACCTTC. Using reference TRBV29-1 and TRBJ1-2 for the parts outside the CDR3, the full variable domain is SAVISQKPSRDICQRGTSLTIQCQVDSQVTMMFWYRQQPGQSLTLIATANQGSEATYESGFVIDKFPISRPNLTFSTLTVSNMSPEDSSIYLCSVEKIRGPYGYTFGSGTRLTVV.

The genes are TRBV5-1 and TRBJ1-3; D is unresolved. Germline V gene sequence: CDR1 SGHRS, CDR2 YFSETQ. V gave up 0 bases and J gave up 1 base, with 11 bases separating them. The CDR3 is made up of 16 amino acids. CDR3 DNA: TGCGCCAGCAGCTTGGCGGGAGGTCAGTCTGGAAACACCATATATTTT. Its protein is CASSLAGGQSGNTIYF.

For this clone: At one of its ends the junction is not consistent with the germline gene, which may arise from a read error. This rearrangement joins TRBV2 to TRBJ1-1, with a tentative D call TRBD1 (6 bases). The CDR3 extends over 15 amino acids. The germline V gene encodes CDR1 SNHLY and CDR2 FYNNEI. In DNA, the CDR3 is TGTGCCAGCAGGGAAGGGGGGGTAACGGACACTGAAGCTTTCTTT. As protein: CASREGGVTDTEAFF.

This CDR3 reads CASSPSTGLRETQYF. The DNA of the CDR3 is TGCGCCAGCAGCCCGTCGACAGGCTTGAGAGAGACCCAGTACTTC. The V gene is TRBV5-1, the J gene TRBJ2-5, with D possibly being TRBD1 (6 bases). The ends were cut back, 4 bases at V and 4 bases at J, with 17 bases in the middle. The CDR3 consists of 15 residues. Germline-derived CDR1 and CDR2 are SGHRS and YFSETQ.

The chain recombines TRBV2 with TRBJ2-1; TRBD1 might be the D (5 bases). V was shortened by 4 bases and J by 7 bases, with 17 bases between the two germline ends. In germline, CDR1 is SNHLY, CDR2 FYNNEI. The CDR3 is made up of 15 amino acids. The CDR3 DNA sequence: TGTGCCAGCAGTGTGCAGGGTCTGGTTAGGAATGAGCAGTTCTTC. Its translation is CASSVQGLVRNEQFF. Using reference TRBV2 and TRBJ2-1 for the parts outside the CDR3, the full variable domain is EPEVTQTPSHQVTQMGQEVILRCVPISNHLYFYWYRQILGQKVEFLVSFYNNEISEKSEIFDDQFSVERPDGSNFTLKIRSTKLEDSAMYFCASSVQGLVRNEQFFGPGTRLTVL.

This clone was found once. The chain uses TRBV9 and TRBJ1-6; TRBD1 matches at 8 bases. The V and J ends lost 4 bases and 6 bases, in that order; junction bases with no gene match: 9. The germline gives CDR1 SGDLS, CDR2 YYNGEE. The CDR3 covers 16 residues. CDR3 DNA sequence: TGTGCCAGCAGCTCGCGACAGGGGCCGGGTAATTCACCCCTCCACTTT. Translated, it gives CASSSRQGPGNSPLHF.

The rearrangement joins TRBV5-4 to TRBJ2-7; D is possibly TRBD1 (7 bases). In germline, CDR1 is SGHNT, CDR2 YYREEE (reference sequence). V was shortened by 3 bases and J by 3 bases, with 19 bases between the two germline ends. The length of the CDR3 is 16 residues. CDR3 protein: CASSSPSTGRYYEQYF. In nucleotides, the CDR3 is TGTGCCAGCAGCTCCCCTTCGACAGGGAGGTACTACGAGCAGTACTTC.

A few counts support this clone. The chain combines TRBV5-1 with TRBJ2-1, with 10 bases lining up with TRBD1. The V gene's germline CDR1 is SGHRS and CDR2 YFSETQ. The length of the CDR3 is 15 residues. J lost 4 bases, V lost 4 bases, and 5 bases had no gene match. CDR3 region: CASSPRTGGYNEQFF. The CDR3 DNA reads as TGCGCCAGCAGCCCTAGGACAGGGGGATACAATGAGCAGTTCTTC. Together with reference TRBV5-1 and TRBJ2-1, the CDR3 gives the full variable domain: KAGVTQTPRYLIKTRGQQVTLSCSPISGHRSVSWYQQTPGQGLQFLFEYFSETQRNKGNFPGRFSGRQFSNSRSEMNVSTLELGDSALYLCASSPRTGGYNEQFFGPGTRLTVL.

This clone was seen once. V is TRBV19 and J is TRBJ1-2; D may be TRBD1 (5 bases). The CDR3 is 13 amino acids. Germline loops: CDR1 LNHDA, CDR2 SQIVND (reference sequence). Deletions cut 5 bases from V and 4 bases from J, with 11 bases between. CDR3 bases: TGTGCCAGTAGTGTGGGGGGGTCCTATGGCTACACCTTC. This codes for CASSVGGSYGYTF.

The chain combines TRBV29-1 with TRBJ1-1; no reliable D call. Germline-derived CDR1 and CDR2 are SQVTM and ANQGSEA. This CDR3 has 14 residues. Trimming took 5 bases from V and 1 from J, leaving 14 bases between them. Here the CDR3 reads CSVPHQVANTEAFF. The CDR3 DNA reads TGCAGCGTTCCCCACCAGGTTGCGAACACTGAAGCTTTCTTT. The full variable domain, rest sourced from reference TRBV29-1 and TRBJ1-1, is SAVISQKPSRDICQRGTSLTIQCQVDSQVTMMFWYRQQPGQSLTLIATANQGSEATYESGFVIDKFPISRPNLTFSTLTVSNMSPEDSSIYLCSVPHQVANTEAFFGQGTRLTVV.